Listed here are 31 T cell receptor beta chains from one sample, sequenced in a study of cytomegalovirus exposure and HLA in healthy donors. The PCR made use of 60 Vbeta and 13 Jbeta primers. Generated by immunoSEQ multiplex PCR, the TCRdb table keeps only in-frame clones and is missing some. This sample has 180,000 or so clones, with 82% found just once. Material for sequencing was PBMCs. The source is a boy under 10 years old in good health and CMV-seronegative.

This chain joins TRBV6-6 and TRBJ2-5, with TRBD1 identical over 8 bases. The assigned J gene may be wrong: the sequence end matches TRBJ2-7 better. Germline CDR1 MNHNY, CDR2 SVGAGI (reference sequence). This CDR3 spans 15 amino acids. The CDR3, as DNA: TGTGCCAGCAGTTACTCGAGACAGGGGACCTACGAGCAGTACTTC. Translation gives CASSYSRQGTYEQYF.

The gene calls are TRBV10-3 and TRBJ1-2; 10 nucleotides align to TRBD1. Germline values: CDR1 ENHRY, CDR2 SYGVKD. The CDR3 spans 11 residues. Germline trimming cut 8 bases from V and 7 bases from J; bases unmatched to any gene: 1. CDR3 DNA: TGTGCCATCGGGGACAGGGGTGGCTACACCTTC. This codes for CAIGDRGGYTF.

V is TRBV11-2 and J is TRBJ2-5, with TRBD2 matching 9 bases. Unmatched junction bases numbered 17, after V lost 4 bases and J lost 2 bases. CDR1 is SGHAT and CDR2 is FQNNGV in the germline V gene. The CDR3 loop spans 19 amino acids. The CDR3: CASSSLALGSGGLQETQYF. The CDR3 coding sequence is TGTGCCAGCAGCTCCCTTGCTTTGGGTAGCGGGGGTTTACAAGAGACCCAGTACTTC.

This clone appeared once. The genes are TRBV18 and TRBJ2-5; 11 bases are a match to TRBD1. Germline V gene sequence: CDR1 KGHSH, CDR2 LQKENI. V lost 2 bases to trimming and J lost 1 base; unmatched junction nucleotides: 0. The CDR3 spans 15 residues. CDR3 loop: CASSPGTGGQETQYF. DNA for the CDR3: TGTGCCAGCTCACCAGGGACAGGGGGCCAAGAGACCCAGTACTTC.

The CDR3 nucleotides read TGTGCCAGCGGGGGAGGTAGGGGAGAGACCCAGTACTTC. Its protein product is CASGGGRGETQYF. The V and J genes are TRBV6-1 and TRBJ2-5, with D possibly matching TRBD2 (6 bases). CDR1 and CDR2 (germline): MNHNS, SASEGT. This CDR3 has 13 residues. The V and J ends lost 8 bases and 4 bases respectively, with 14 bases between them.

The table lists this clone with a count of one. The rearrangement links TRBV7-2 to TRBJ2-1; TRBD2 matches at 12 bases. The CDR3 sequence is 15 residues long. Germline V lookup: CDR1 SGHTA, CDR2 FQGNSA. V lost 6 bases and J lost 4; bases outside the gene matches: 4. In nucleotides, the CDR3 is TGTGCCAGCAGTTACACTAGCGGGGGGTACAATGAGCAGTTCTTC. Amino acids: CASSYTSGGYNEQFF.

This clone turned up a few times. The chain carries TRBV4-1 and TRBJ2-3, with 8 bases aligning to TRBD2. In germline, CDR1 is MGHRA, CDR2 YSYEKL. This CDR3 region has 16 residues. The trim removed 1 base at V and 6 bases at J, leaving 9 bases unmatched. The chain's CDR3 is CASSQAARAGGDTQYF. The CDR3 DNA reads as TGCGCCAGCAGCCAAGCCGCAAGGGCGGGGGGTGATACGCAGTATTTT.

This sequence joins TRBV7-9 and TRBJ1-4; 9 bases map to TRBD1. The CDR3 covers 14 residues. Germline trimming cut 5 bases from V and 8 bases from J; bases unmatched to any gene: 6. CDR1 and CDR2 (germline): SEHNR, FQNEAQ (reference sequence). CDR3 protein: CASSPQGAREKLFF. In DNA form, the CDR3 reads TGTGCCAGCAGCCCACAGGGGGCGAGGGAAAAACTGTTTTTT.

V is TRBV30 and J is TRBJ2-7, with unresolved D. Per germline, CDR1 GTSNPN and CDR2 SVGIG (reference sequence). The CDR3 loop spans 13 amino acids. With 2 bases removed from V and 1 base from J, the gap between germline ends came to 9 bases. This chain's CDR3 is CAWSFGSSYEQYF. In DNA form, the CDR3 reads TGTGCCTGGAGTTTTGGTAGTTCCTACGAGCAGTACTTC.

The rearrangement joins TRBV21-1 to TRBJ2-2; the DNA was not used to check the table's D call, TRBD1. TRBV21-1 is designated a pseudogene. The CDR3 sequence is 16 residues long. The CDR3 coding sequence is TGTGCCAGCAGCAAAACGGGACAGGGTCGAACCGGGGAGCTGTTTTTT. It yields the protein CASSKTGQGRTGELFF.

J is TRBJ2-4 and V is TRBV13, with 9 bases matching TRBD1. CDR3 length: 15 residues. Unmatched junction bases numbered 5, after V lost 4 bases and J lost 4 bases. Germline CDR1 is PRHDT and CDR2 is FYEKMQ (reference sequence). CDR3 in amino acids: CASSSGQGVKNIQYF. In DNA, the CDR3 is TGTGCCAGCAGCTCGGGACAGGGAGTGAAAAACATTCAGTACTTC.

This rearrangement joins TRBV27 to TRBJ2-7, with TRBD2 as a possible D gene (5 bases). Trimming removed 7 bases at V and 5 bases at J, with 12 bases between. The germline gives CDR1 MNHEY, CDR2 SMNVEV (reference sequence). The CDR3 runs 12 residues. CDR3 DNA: TGTGCCAGCATTGGACTCGGTAACGAGCAGTACTTC. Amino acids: CASIGLGNEQYF.

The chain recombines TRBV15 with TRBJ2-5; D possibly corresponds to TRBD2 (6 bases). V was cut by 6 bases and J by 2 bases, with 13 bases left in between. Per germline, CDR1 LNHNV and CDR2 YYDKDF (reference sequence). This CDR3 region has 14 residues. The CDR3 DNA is TGTGCCACCAGTGGAGGGAGGCAACAAGAGACCCAGTACTTC. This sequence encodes CATSGGRQQETQYF.

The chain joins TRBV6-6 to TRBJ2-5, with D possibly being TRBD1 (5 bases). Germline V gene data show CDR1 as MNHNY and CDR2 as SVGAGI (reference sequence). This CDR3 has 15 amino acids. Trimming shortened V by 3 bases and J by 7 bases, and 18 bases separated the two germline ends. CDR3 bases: TGTGCCAGCAGTTATGGACACCCCGGTTTGGCGACCCAGTACTTC. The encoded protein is CASSYGHPGLATQYF.

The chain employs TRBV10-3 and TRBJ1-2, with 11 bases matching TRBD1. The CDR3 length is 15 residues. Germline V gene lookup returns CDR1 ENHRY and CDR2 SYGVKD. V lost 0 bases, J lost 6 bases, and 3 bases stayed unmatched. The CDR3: CAISESGTGGHGYTF. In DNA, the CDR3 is TGTGCCATCAGTGAGTCGGGGACAGGGGGTCATGGCTACACCTTC.

The CDR3, as DNA: TGTGCCAGCAGCGTAGGGGGCGCGATTGACTATGGCTACACCTTC. It translates to CASSVGGAIDYGYTF. This chain connects TRBV9 to TRBJ1-2; D perhaps matches TRBD1 (5 bases). Trimming removed 0 bases at V and 3 bases at J, with 12 bases between. Germline V gene lookup returns CDR1 SGDLS and CDR2 YYNGEE. This CDR3 contains 15 residues.

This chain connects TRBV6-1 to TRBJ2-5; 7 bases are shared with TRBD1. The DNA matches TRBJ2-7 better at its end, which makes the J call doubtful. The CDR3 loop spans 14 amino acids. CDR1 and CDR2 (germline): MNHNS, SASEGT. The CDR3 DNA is TGTGCCAGCAGAGAGACAGGGAATTCCTACGAGCAGTACTTC. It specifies CASRETGNSYEQYF.

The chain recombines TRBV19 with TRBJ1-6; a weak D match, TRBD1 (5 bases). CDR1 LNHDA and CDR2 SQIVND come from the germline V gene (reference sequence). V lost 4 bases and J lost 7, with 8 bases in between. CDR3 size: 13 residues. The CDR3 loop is CASSSQGNSPLHF. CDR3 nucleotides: TGTGCCAGTAGTAGTCAGGGCAATTCACCCCTCCACTTT.

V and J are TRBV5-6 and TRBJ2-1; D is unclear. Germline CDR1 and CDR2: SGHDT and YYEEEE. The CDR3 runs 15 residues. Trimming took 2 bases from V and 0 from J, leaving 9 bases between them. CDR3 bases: TGTGCCAGCAGCTTCGGATGGAGCTCCTACAATGAGCAGTTCTTC. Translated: CASSFGWSSYNEQFF.

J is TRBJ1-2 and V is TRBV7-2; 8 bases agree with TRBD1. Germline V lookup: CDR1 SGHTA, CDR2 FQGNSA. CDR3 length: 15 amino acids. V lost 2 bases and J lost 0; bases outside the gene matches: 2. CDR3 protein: CASSLPTGANYGYTF. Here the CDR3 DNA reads TGTGCCAGCAGCTTACCGACAGGGGCTAACTATGGCTACACCTTC.

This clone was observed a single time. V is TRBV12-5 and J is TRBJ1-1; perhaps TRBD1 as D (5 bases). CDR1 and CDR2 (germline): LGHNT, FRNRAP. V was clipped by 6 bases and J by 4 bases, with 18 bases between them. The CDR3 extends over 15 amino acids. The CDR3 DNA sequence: TGTGCTAGTGGCCCGACCGGGACTCTAGGCACTGAAGCTTTCTTT. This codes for CASGPTGTLGTEAFF.

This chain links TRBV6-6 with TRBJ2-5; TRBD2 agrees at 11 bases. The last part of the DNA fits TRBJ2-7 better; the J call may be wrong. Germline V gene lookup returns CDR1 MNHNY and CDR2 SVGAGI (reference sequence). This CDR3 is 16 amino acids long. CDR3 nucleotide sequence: TGTGCCAGCAGCTTGACTAGCGGGGTACAACCCTACGAGCAGTACTTC. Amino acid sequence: CASSLTSGVQPYEQYF.

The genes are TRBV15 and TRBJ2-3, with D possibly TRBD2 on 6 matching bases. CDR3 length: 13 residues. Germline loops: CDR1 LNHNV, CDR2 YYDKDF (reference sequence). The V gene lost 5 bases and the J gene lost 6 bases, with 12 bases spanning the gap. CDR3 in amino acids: CATSLALFDTQYF. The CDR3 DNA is TGTGCCACCAGCCTAGCGTTGTTCGATACGCAGTATTTT.

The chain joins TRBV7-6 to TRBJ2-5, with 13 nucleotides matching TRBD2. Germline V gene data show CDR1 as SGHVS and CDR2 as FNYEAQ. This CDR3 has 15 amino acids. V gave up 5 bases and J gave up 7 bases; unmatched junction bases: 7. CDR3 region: CASSTLAGGIGTQYF. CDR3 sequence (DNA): TGTGCCAGCAGCACACTAGCGGGGGGGATTGGGACCCAGTACTTC.

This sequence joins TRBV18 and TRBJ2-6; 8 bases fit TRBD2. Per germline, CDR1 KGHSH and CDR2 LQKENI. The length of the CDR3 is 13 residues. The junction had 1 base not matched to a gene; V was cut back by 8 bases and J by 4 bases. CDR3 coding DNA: TGTGCCAGCGCGGGGGGAGGGGCCAACGTCCTGACTTTC. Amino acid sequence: CASAGGGANVLTF.

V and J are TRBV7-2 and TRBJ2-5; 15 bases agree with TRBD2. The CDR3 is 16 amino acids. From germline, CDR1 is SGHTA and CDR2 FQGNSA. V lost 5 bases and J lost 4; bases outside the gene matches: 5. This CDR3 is CASSMGLAGGGETQYF. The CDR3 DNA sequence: TGTGCCAGCAGCATGGGACTAGCGGGGGGCGGAGAGACCCAGTACTTC.

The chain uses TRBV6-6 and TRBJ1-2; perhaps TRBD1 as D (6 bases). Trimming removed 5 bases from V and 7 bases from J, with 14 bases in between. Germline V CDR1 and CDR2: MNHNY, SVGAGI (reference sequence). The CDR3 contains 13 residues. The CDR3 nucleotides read TGTGCCAGCAGTAGGGATCAGGGGCTTGGCTACACCTTC. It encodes CASSRDQGLGYTF.

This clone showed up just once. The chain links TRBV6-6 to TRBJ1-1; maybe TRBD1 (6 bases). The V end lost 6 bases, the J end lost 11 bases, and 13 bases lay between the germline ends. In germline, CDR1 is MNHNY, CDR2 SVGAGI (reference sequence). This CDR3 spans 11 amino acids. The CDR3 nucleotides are TGTGCCAGCAGGAACACTACAGGGGCTTTCTTT. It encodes CASRNTTGAFF.

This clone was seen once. The CDR3 DNA follows: TGTGCCAGTAGTTCCTACAGGGGCCCCTACGAGCAGTACTTC. Translated, it gives CASSSYRGPYEQYF. The rearrangement uses TRBV19 and TRBJ2-7; the match to TRBD1 covers 7 bases. The CDR3 contains 14 residues. The germline CDR1 and CDR2 sequences are LNHDA and SQIVND (reference sequence). Trimming took 5 bases from V and 2 from J; bases not matched to a gene: 6.

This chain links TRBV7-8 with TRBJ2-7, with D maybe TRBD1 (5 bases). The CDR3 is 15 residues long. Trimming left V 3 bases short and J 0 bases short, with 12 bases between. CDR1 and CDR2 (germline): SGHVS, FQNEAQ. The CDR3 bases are TGTGCCAGCAGCTTTTCAGGGCTCACCTCCTACGAGCAGTACTTC. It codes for CASSFSGLTSYEQYF.

The CDR3 reads CASSRSGGSEFF. The CDR3 DNA follows: TGTGCCAGCAGTAGGAGTGGAGGTAGTGAGTTCTTC. The rearrangement uses TRBV27 and TRBJ2-1, with D possibly matching TRBD2 (5 bases). Germline-derived CDR1 and CDR2 are MNHEY and SMNVEV (reference sequence). V was pared by 5 bases and J by 14 bases, with 16 bases between. This CDR3 is built from 12 residues.